This T cell receptor beta chain stems from a study of blood T cell repertoires in COVID-19. Study information: Both acute and convalescent COVID-19 samples were obtained from the United States, Italy and Spain. PBMCs, B-cell-depleted T cells, or T cells were the source of the cDNA or gDNA that made up the material.

The trim removed 4 bases at V and 6 bases at J, leaving 5 bases unmatched. CDR1 and CDR2 (germline): SGHTA, FQGTGA. The CDR3 runs 13 residues. This clone was seen only a few times. The data were produced by immunoSEQ multiplex PCR, yet TCRdb's version contains in-frame clones alone and is incomplete. The table has around 120,000 clones, about four fifths seen once. The sequence was collected from an older man with acute or convalescent COVID-19. Sequencing was done on a sample of peripheral blood. V is TRBV7-3 and J is TRBJ1-1; 7 bases fit TRBD1. CDR3 in DNA: TGTGCCAGCAGCTCCACAGGGGTGGCTGAAGCTTTCTTT. Its protein product is CASSSTGVAEAFF.